This paragraph reports one T cell receptor (beta chain). Its specificity is not known. The data were obtained in a study of identical twins. Study-wide results and limits: The authors noted that invariant MAIT and iNKT cells could partly confound zero-insertion analyses. Where beta out-of-frame sequences were concerned, excess twin sharing was weaker.

V trimming: 1 base; J trimming: 7 bases; junction bases outside the gene matches: 2. Germline V lookup: CDR1 LGHDT, CDR2 YNNKEL (reference sequence). The CDR3 consists of 13 residues. TCRdb recomputed calls from the 5' RACE reads with MiXCR, one row per CDR3 protein. The sample shows 540,000 or so distinct CDR3 sequences, about a fifth of them seen only once. This sample was also put to use in a study of yellow fever vaccine responses in identical twins.

This clonotype originated in a woman in her late teens or twenties in good health. Sequencing was carried out using CD4+ T cells sorted from blood. This chain connects TRBV3-1 to TRBJ1-2; 8 nucleotides match TRBD1. CDR3 in DNA: TGTGCCAGCAGCCAAGGGGGACAGGCTGGCTACACCTTC. Residues: CASSQGGQAGYTF.